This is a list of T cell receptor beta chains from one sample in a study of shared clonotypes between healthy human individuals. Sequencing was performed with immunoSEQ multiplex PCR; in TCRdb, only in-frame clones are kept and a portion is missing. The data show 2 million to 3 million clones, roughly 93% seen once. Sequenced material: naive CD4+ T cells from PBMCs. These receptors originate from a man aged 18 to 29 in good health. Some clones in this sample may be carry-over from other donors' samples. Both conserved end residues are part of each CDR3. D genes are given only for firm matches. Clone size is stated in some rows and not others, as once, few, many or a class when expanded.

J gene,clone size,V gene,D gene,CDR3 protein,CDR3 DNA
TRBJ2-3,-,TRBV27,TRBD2,CASSLRGFSTDTQYF,TGTGCCAGCAGTTTGCGGGGGTTCAGCACAGATACGCAGTATTTT
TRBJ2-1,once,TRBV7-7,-,CASSRGRYNEQFF,TGTGCCAGCAGCAGGGGGAGATACAATGAGCAGTTCTTC
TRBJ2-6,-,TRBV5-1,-,CASSLEAFSGANVLTF,TGCGCCAGCAGCTTGGAGGCGTTCTCTGGGGCCAACGTCCTGACTTTC
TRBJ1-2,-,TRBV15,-,CATSRGVQGTRGYTF,TGTGCCACCAGCAGAGGGGTCCAGGGGACTCGTGGCTACACCTTC
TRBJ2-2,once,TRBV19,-,CASSIGRLGASTGELFF,TGTGCCAGTAGTATCGGCCGCCTAGGGGCTTCCACCGGGGAGCTGTTTTTT
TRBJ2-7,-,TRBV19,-,CASSISNQGSYEQYF,TGTGCCAGTAGTATTAGCAACCAAGGCAGCTACGAGCAGTACTTC
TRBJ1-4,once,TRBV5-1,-,CASSLVGTGNEKLFF,TGCGCCAGCAGCTTGGTGGGGACGGGAAATGAAAAACTGTTTTTT
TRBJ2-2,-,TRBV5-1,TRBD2,CASSPGLSGLQNTGELFF,TGCGCCAGCAGCCCGGGTTTATCGGGACTACAAAACACCGGGGAGCTGTTTTTT
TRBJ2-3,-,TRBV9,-,CASSLPGLDTDTQYF,TGTGCCAGCAGCTTGCCCGGACTGGACACAGATACGCAGTATTTT
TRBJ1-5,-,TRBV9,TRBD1,CASSADRGPNQPQHF,TGTGCCAGCAGCGCGGACAGGGGACCCAATCAGCCCCAGCATTTT